The sequence of this TCR beta chain was determined in a study of T cell responses to AZD1222 COVID-19 vaccine. Findings and caveats of the study: Repertoire sampling happened only post peak T cell response. Donors were mostly white British, more females; clonal diversity possibly underestimated. Seropositive at baseline were only a handful of AZD1222 recipients.

Sequencing was performed with immunoSEQ multiplex PCR; in TCRdb, only in-frame clones are kept and a portion is missing. The sample holds roughly 200,000 clones, about 86% seen once. V shed 5 bases and J shed 2 bases, with 13 bases lying between them. Germline V gives CDR1 GTSNPN, CDR2 SVGIG (reference sequence). This CDR3 comprises 15 residues. To note about this clone: The target antigen is unknown.

The source was peripheral blood, collected on day 0 of AZD1222 vaccination. This sequence originates from an adult in good health. V and J are TRBV30 and TRBJ2-6, with D unclear. The CDR3 DNA follows: TGTGCCTGGGGCCTACGGGTAACTGGGGCCAACGTCCTGACTTTC. Encoded protein: CAWGLRVTGANVLTF.